Below, 9 T cell receptor beta chains from the same sample are listed, as sequenced in a study of CD8 T cells in ankylosing spondylitis. TCRdb re-derived calls from the 5' RACE reads in MiXCR, one entry per CDR3 protein. The sample has some 220,000 distinct CDR3 sequences, over 9.5% seen once. Source material: blood, either unsorted or a sorted T cell fraction (not recorded which). The receptors were sampled from a male donor with ankylosing spondylitis or in good health (not recorded which).

The chain carries TRBV12-3 or TRBV12-4 and TRBJ1-1; D remains ambiguous. Trimming left V 3 bases short and J 3 bases short, with 11 bases between. The CDR3 has 14 amino acids. CDR3 amino acids: CASSLRTGDTEAFF. The CDR3 coding sequence is TGTGCCAGCAGTTTGAGGACTGGGGACACTGAAGCTTTCTTT.

This clonotype was seen at least ten times. This chain uses TRBV4-2 with TRBJ2-5, with 12 bases matching TRBD2. J was trimmed by 6 bases and V by 0 bases; bases with no gene match: 8. Per germline, CDR1 LGHNA and CDR2 YNFKEQ. The CDR3 extends over 17 amino acids. CDR3 amino acids: CASSQEGPSGGAKTQYF. CDR3 DNA: TGTGCCAGCAGCCAAGAAGGGCCTAGCGGGGGGGCAAAGACCCAGTACTTC.

This chain links TRBV27 with TRBJ2-7; 9 bases align to TRBD2. Germline-derived CDR1 and CDR2 are MNHEY and SMNVEV (reference sequence). The CDR3 is 16 amino acids. Trimming at V came to 2 bases and at J to 4 bases, leaving 9 bases not matched to a gene. CDR3 nucleotide sequence: TGTGCCAGCAGTTTAAGTGGTAGCGGGGGAGGATACGAGCAGTACTTC. Encoded protein: CASSLSGSGGGYEQYF.

This clonotype was recorded many times. This chain connects TRBV20-1 to TRBJ2-7; 7 bases line up with TRBD2. The CDR3 extends over 12 amino acids. Germline V lookup: CDR1 DFQATT, CDR2 SNEGSKA (reference sequence). V trimming: 4 bases; J trimming: 4 bases; junction bases outside the gene matches: 4. This chain's CDR3 is CSATGGRYEQYF. The CDR3 DNA is TGCAGTGCTACGGGCGGGAGATACGAGCAGTACTTC.

This clonotype has a count of ten or more. The V gene is TRBV12-3 or TRBV12-4, the J gene TRBJ1-2; 10 bases match TRBD1. The CDR3 is 15 residues long. The V gene end was trimmed by 5 bases and the J gene end by 2 bases; junction bases not matched to a gene: 5. The CDR3 DNA sequence: TGTGCCAGCAGTGCGAGGACAGGGGGAAACTATGGCTACACCTTC. Its translation is CASSARTGGNYGYTF.

The V and J genes are TRBV20-1 and TRBJ1-6; D gene uncertain. The CDR3 contains 16 residues. Germline lookup yields CDR1 DFQATT and CDR2 SNEGSKA (reference sequence). The V end lost 3 bases, the J end lost 8 bases, and 20 bases lay between the germline ends. CDR3 sequence (DNA): TGCAGTGCTAGGACCCTCCAGAGGTCCCGGGATTCACCCCTCCACTTT. Residues: CSARTLQRSRDSPLHF.

This clonotype has ten or more counts. This chain uses TRBV12-3 or TRBV12-4 with TRBJ1-2; weak D call: TRBD1 (5 bases). Trimming cost V 2 bases and J 4 bases, with 17 bases left between them. The CDR3 is made up of 16 amino acids. DNA of the CDR3: TGTGCCAGCAGTTTAAGTTGGGGGAGCCAATCCTATGGCTACACCTTC. This encodes CASSLSWGSQSYGYTF.

This clonotype was counted ten times or more. The V gene is TRBV20-1, the J gene TRBJ2-1; no firm D call. V gave up 5 bases and J gave up 2 bases, with 16 bases separating them. This CDR3 has 15 amino acids. Per the germline V gene, CDR1 is DFQATT and CDR2 is SNEGSKA (reference sequence). In nucleotides, the CDR3 is TGCAGTGCTGCGGATCATAGTGCTACCTACAATGAGCAGTTCTTC. This encodes CSAADHSATYNEQFF.

The table lists this clonotype with many counts. This sequence joins TRBV10-3 and TRBJ2-1, with 8 bases lining up with TRBD2. Germline V lookup: CDR1 ENHRY, CDR2 SYGVKD. Trimming took 0 bases from V and 6 from J; bases not matched to a gene: 16. This CDR3 comprises 19 residues. CDR3: CAISESTPGTRVYRNEQFF. Here the CDR3 DNA reads TGTGCCATCAGTGAGTCGACCCCCGGGACTAGGGTATATCGCAATGAGCAGTTCTTC.